This T cell receptor beta chain was sequenced during a study of neurological immune-mediated disorders. Regarding the study as a whole: In HTLV-1-associated myelopathy, TCR clonal expansion was greatest, whereas multiple sclerosis had the least, falling below healthy controls.

The time point denotes: longitudinal time-point 3. TCRdb re-called the 5' RACE reads through MiXCR, storing one row per CDR3 protein. The sample carries 93,000 or so distinct CDR3 sequences, 10% to 14% recorded once. This clonotype was observed many times. The antigen is undetermined. This TCR came from a female donor with HTLV-1-associated myelopathy (HAM/TSP). Sequencing was carried out using PBMCs.

The DNA for the CDR3 is TGTGCCAGCAGCCCGCGGCCAACAGGGGCCTACGAGCAGTACTTC. Its protein product is CASSPRPTGAYEQYF. The chain recombines TRBV7-8 with TRBJ2-7; 7 nucleotides line up with TRBD1. The CDR3 sequence is 15 residues long. J lost 2 bases, V lost 5 bases, and 9 bases had no gene match. The germline V gene encodes CDR1 SGHVS and CDR2 FQNEAQ.